This is a list of T cell receptor beta chains from one sample in a study of CD8 T cells in ankylosing spondylitis. Each CDR3 protein gets one entry after TCRdb re-called the 5' RACE reads with MiXCR. This sample has 350,000 or so distinct CDR3 sequences; over 12% occur once, and the top ten carry 0.95% to 1.4%. The sample consisted of blood, either unsorted or a sorted T cell fraction (not recorded which). The receptors were gathered from a male donor with ankylosing spondylitis or in good health (not recorded which). The conserved cysteine and the conserved F or W are not part of the CDR3 here.

TRBV20-1,TRBJ1-5,SARDLAGSNQPQH
TRBV7-9,TRBJ2-1,ASSLVGGSSYNEQF
TRBV4-2,TRBJ2-5,ASSLHGTEETQY
TRBV14,TRBJ2-7,ASSPRIGTGYEQY
TRBV3-1,TRBJ1-5,ASSRDPGGGQPQH
TRBV6-6,TRBJ2-7,ATTNRETYEQY
TRBV20-1,TRBJ1-1,SARLGPTNTEAF
TRBV29-1,TRBJ1-3,SVGDLSGNTIY
TRBV29-1,TRBJ2-1,SVLSLHSYNEQF
TRBV7-9,TRBJ2-3,ASSTLKTQY
TRBV28,TRBJ2-6,ASSRASGTGSGANVLT
TRBV5-6,TRBJ2-2,ASSKYSTGELF
TRBV20-1,TRBJ2-1,SARGGTRGEQF
TRBV11-2,TRBJ2-2,ASSLDSGNTGELF
TRBV20-1,TRBJ1-5,SAPGGSRGSNQPQH
TRBV4-2,TRBJ2-1,ASSRLGRGTLRNEQF
TRBV5-1,TRBJ2-2,ASSPANTGELF
TRBV5-1,TRBJ2-7,ASSSGQGFYEQY
TRBV12-3/TRBV12-4,TRBJ2-7,ASTNKRGEQY
TRBV20-1,TRBJ2-4,SAIRLAEKNIQY
TRBV3-1,TRBJ2-1,ASSQEGLSNNEQF
TRBV12-3/TRBV12-4,TRBJ2-3,ASRVSSGTTDTQY
TRBV3-1,TRBJ2-2,ASTPAYGRGITGELF
TRBV5-1,TRBJ2-7,ASSPTGPSYEQY
TRBV7-2,TRBJ1-1,ASSLGSRPEAF
TRBV19,TRBJ2-7,ASSIEGGAYEQY
TRBV5-1,TRBJ2-3,ASSGAGGTDTQY
TRBV2,TRBJ2-7,ASSSGTPPYEQY